This TCR beta chain was documented in a study of OX40 agonist ivuxolimab in advanced cancers. For the study at large: The study enrolled dose-escalation patients with hepatocellular carcinoma, melanoma, renal cell or head and neck cancer. Those enrolled were 82.7% male, with a mean age of roughly 62 years and ages from 23 to 79. Treatment received earlier with anti-PD-1, anti-PD-L1 or anti-CTLA-4 agents was allowed, and under 50% had some.

With 4 bases removed from V and 4 bases from J, the gap between germline ends came to 13 bases. Germline loops: CDR1 MDHEN, CDR2 SYDVKM. This CDR3 has 14 residues. Repertoires were generated with immunoSEQ multiplex PCR, while TCRdb's copy carries only in-frame clones and drops some. The table shows tens of thousands of clones, with about nine tenths occurring only once. The sequence derives from an adult with an advanced solid tumor such as melanoma, head and neck, liver or kidney cancer. The J gene is TRBJ1-1, the V gene TRBV28; D gene ambiguous. Sequences were derived from CD4+ or CD8+ T cells sorted from blood, sampled in a trial of the OX40 agonist ivuxolimab. The CDR3: CASSSSWVTTEAFF. CDR3 nucleotides: TGTGCCAGCAGTTCCTCATGGGTTACCACTGAAGCTTTCTTT.